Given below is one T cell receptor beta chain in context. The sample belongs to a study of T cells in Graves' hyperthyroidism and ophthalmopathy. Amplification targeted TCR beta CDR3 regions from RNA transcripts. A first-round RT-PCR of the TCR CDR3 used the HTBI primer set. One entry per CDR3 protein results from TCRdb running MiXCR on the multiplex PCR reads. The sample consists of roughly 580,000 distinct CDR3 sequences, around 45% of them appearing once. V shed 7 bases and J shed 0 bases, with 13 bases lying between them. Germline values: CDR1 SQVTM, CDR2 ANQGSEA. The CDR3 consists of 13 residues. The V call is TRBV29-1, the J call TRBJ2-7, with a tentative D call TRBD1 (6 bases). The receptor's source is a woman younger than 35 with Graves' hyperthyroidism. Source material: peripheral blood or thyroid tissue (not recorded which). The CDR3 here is CSAWTESSYEQYF. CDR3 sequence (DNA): TGCAGCGCTTGGACAGAGAGCTCCTACGAGCAGTACTTC.